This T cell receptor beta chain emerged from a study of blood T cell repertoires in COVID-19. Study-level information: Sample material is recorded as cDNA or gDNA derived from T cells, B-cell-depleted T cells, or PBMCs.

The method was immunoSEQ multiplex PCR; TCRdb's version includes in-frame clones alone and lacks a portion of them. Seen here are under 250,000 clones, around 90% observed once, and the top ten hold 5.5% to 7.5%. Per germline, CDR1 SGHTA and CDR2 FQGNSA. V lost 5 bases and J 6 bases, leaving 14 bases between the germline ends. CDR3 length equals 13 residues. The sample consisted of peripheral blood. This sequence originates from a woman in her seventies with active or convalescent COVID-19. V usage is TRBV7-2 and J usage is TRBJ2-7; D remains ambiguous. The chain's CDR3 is CASSPLWAGEQYF. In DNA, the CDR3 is TGTGCCAGCAGCCCATTATGGGCCGGCGAGCAGTACTTC.